This passage covers 21 T cell receptor delta chains from one sample sequenced in a study of Vδ1+ human thymocytes. RNA was extracted from the cells and then reverse transcribed. The CDR3 regions were amplified by multiplex PCR from V-gene primers to a constant-region primer. TCRdb reapplied CATT to the multiplex PCR reads. The sample carries tens of thousands of delta-chain clones, 15% to 20% recorded once. Their recognized antigens are unknown. General study points: Thymic TRG and TRD repertoires appeared highly polyclonal.

The sequencing input was Vdelta1+ gamma-delta thymocytes from the thymus. The subset is: FACS-sorted CD3+ TCRalphabeta- TCRVdelta1+ TCRVdelta2- thymocytes. These receptors originate from a boy younger than two who had congenital heart surgery.

This chain connects TRAV29/DV5 to TRDJ3, with D tentatively TRDD2 or TRDD3 (7 bases each). The ends were cut back, 4 bases at V and 0 bases at J, with 23 bases in the middle. From germline, CDR1 is NSMFDY and CDR2 ISSIKDK. CDR3 length: 20 amino acids. In DNA, the CDR3 is TGTGCAGCACTTTCCTACGCGGGGGGGATCCCCTCCTGGGACACCCGACAGATGTTTTTC. Translating gives CAALSYAGGIPSWDTRQMFF.

This clone turned up a few times. The chain uses TRDV1 and TRDJ1; D might be TRDD2 (6 bases). Germline values: CDR1 TSWWSYY, CDR2 QGS. The CDR3 is 13 residues long. V was shortened by 4 bases and J by 10 bases, with 16 bases between the two germline ends. The CDR3 loop is CALGGLPGRALIF. CDR3 DNA: TGTGCTCTTGGGGGCCTTCCAGGAAGGGCACTCATCTTT.

V and J are TRDV2 and TRDJ1; 8 bases are shared with TRDD3. V dropped 3 bases and J dropped 13; count of bases not matched to a gene: 30. CDR1 GEAIGNYY and CDR2 EKD come from the germline V gene. The CDR3 covers 19 residues. The chain's CDR3 is CACDVGTLQHRGYQSRGIF. In DNA, the CDR3 is TGTGCCTGTGACGTGGGTACCTTGCAACACCGGGGATACCAATCTAGGGGCATCTTT.

This clone was seen more than once but under ten times. This chain connects TRDV1 to TRDJ1; D might be TRDD2 (9 bases). The V gene lost 3 bases and the J gene lost 0 bases, with 32 bases spanning the gap. The CDR3 contains 22 residues. The germline gives CDR1 TSWWSYY, CDR2 QGS. The CDR3, as DNA: TGTGCTCTTGGGGACACTCCTTCCTACGTGCAGTTTACTGGGGGTTACACCGATAAACTCATCTTT. It is translated as CALGDTPSYVQFTGGYTDKLIF.

The rearrangement uses TRDV1 and TRDJ1; 11 bases fit TRDD3. After removal of 5 bases from V and 4 bases from J, the junction contained 18 bases not matched to a gene. The CDR3 is made up of 19 amino acids. Per the germline V gene, CDR1 is TSWWSYY and CDR2 is QGS. CDR3: CALGSLPTAGGYKNDKLIF. CDR3 sequence (DNA): TGTGCTCTTGGGAGCCTTCCTACCGCTGGGGGATACAAAAACGATAAACTCATCTTT.

This clone was seen a few times. V is TRDV1 and J is TRDJ1; D remains unclear. This CDR3 is built from 14 residues. The ends were cut back, 4 bases at V and 0 bases at J, with 9 bases in the middle. Looked up from germline, CDR1 is TSWWSYY and CDR2 is QGS. For the CDR3, the DNA is TGTGCTCTTGGGGTAAAGGGGCACACCGATAAACTCATCTTT. Its translation is CALGVKGHTDKLIF.

This clone was recorded a few times. V usage is TRDV1 and J usage is TRDJ1; 12 nucleotides align to TRDD3. V was clipped by 4 bases and J by 0 bases; unmatched bases: 21. Looked up from germline, CDR1 is TSWWSYY and CDR2 is QGS. This CDR3 region has 22 residues. The CDR3 sequence is CALGAPPSNLLGDTAHTDKLIF. The CDR3 coding sequence is TGTGCTCTTGGGGCACCTCCTTCCAACCTACTGGGGGATACTGCACACACCGATAAACTCATCTTT.

This clone was found a few times. V gene TRDV1 combines with J gene TRDJ1; TRDD3 aligns across 11 bases. V shed 2 bases, J shed 0 bases, and the junction held 20 bases outside the gene matches. The CDR3 runs to 22 residues. The germline CDR1 and CDR2 sequences are TSWWSYY and QGS. This chain's CDR3 is CALGETTGCERTGGYNTDKLIF. CDR3 coding DNA: TGTGCTCTTGGGGAAACTACAGGTTGCGAGCGTACTGGGGGATATAACACCGATAAACTCATCTTT.

A word on this clone: Other DNA sequences from this sample encode an identical CDR3 as well. This chain uses TRDV1 with TRDJ1, with unresolved D. Germline CDR1 is TSWWSYY and CDR2 is QGS. Trimming took off 0 bases at V and 0 bases at J, with 26 bases between the two ends. The CDR3 loop spans 21 amino acids. The CDR3, as DNA: TGTGCTCTTGGGGAACTACGGAGGATCCACGGTCCCAGTAGGTACACCGATAAACTCATCTTT. As protein: CALGELRRIHGPSRYTDKLIF.

This chain uses TRDV1 with TRDJ1; 8 nucleotides match TRDD3. V shed 4 bases and J 0 bases; nucleotides not matched to a gene: 25. The germline CDR1 and CDR2 sequences are TSWWSYY and QGS. The CDR3 extends over 22 amino acids. CDR3 sequence reads: CALGGRLPPTGGRPPYTDKLIF. The CDR3 DNA is TGTGCTCTTGGGGGTCGCCTTCCCCCTACTGGGGGTCGACCCCCGTACACCGATAAACTCATCTTT.

A few counts support this clone. The chain couples TRDV1 to TRDJ2, with D maybe TRDD3 (5 bases). The CDR3 consists of 23 residues. Germline V gives CDR1 TSWWSYY, CDR2 QGS. V was pared by 1 base and J by 0 bases, with 30 bases between. CDR3 in DNA: TGTGCTCTTGGGGAACCCCCCGTATTTAGAGCGGGGGTTACGATGACTTTGACAGCACAACTCTTCTTT. It is translated as CALGEPPVFRAGVTMTLTAQLFF.

This clone was recorded a few times. The J gene is TRDJ1, the V gene TRDV1, with D perhaps assigned TRDD2 or TRDD3 (5 bases each). Trimming cost V 2 bases and J 8 bases, with 30 bases left between them. Germline CDR1 and CDR2: TSWWSYY and QGS. The CDR3 is made up of 19 amino acids. The CDR3 nucleotides read TGTGCTCTTGGGGAAGGTCCTAGTATTAAGCGGATAGGGTGCCTAAAACTCATCTTT. Its translation: CALGEGPSIKRIGCLKLIF.

This clone turned up a few times. The J gene is TRDJ1, the V gene TRDV1, with 9 bases that match TRDD3. Germline V CDR1 and CDR2: TSWWSYY, QGS. The CDR3 runs 20 residues. Trimming took 8 bases from V and 0 from J; bases not matched to a gene: 22. CDR3 in amino acids: CALCEIPTYWGTVYTDKLIF. CDR3 DNA: TGTGCTCTTTGTGAGATTCCCACGTACTGGGGGACCGTGTACACCGATAAACTCATCTTT.

This clone appeared a few times. A read error may account for a junction end that differs from germline. The rearrangement joins TRDV1 to TRDJ1; no firm D call. The CDR3 has 11 amino acids. CDR1 and CDR2 from the germline V gene are TSWWSYY and QGS. The CDR3 DNA reads as TGCGCTCTTGGGACCTACGATAAACTCATCTTT. This gives the protein CALGTYDKLIF.

The chain joins TRDV1 to TRDJ1; possibly TRDD2 for D (5 bases). This CDR3 has 17 amino acids. Germline loops: CDR1 TSWWSYY, CDR2 QGS. The V gene lost 2 bases and the J gene lost 2 bases, with 18 bases spanning the gap. The CDR3 region is CALGEETLLPHTDKLIF. The CDR3 coding sequence is TGTGCTCTTGGGGAAGAGACGTTACTTCCACATACCGATAAACTCATCTTT.

V is TRDV1 and J is TRDJ1; 10 bases align to TRDD3. From germline, CDR1 is TSWWSYY and CDR2 QGS. The length of the CDR3 is 19 residues. Losses at the gene ends were 4 bases for V and 0 bases for J; bases not matched to a gene: 14. As DNA, the CDR3 is TGTGCTCTTGGGGCTATTTCCCCAGGTACTGGGGGATACACCGATAAACTCATCTTT. It codes for CALGAISPGTGGYTDKLIF.

The rearrangement links TRDV2 to TRDJ1, with TRDD3 matching over 11 bases. The CDR3 extends over 22 amino acids. Germline CDR1 GEAIGNYY, CDR2 EKD. Unmatched junction bases numbered 25, after V lost 5 bases and J lost 0 bases. The CDR3 spells CACVLLNHREWLGDTYTDKLIF. The CDR3 DNA reads as TGTGCCTGTGTTTTACTCAACCATCGCGAGTGGCTGGGGGATACATACACCGATAAACTCATCTTT.

This chain links TRDV1 with TRDJ1, with 12 positions matching TRDD3. V lost 3 bases and J lost 0; bases outside the gene matches: 8. The CDR3 runs 18 residues. Germline values: CDR1 TSWWSYY, CDR2 QGS. The CDR3 loop reads CALGEGTGGYLYTDKLIF. Here the CDR3 DNA reads TGTGCTCTTGGGGAGGGGACTGGGGGATACTTGTACACCGATAAACTCATCTTT.

V and J are TRDV1 and TRDJ1; 13 bases match TRDD3. Per the germline V gene, CDR1 is TSWWSYY and CDR2 is QGS. This CDR3 has 23 residues. The V segment lost 1 base and the J segment 0 bases; nucleotides outside the gene matches: 20. CDR3 protein: CALGERGASYSLLGDTNTDKLIF. CDR3 coding DNA: TGTGCTCTTGGGGAACGGGGGGCTTCCTACTCCCTACTGGGGGATACGAACACCGATAAACTCATCTTT.

In its sample, this clone was seen a few times. This chain connects TRDV1 to TRDJ1; D may be TRDD3 (6 bases). Germline CDR1 reads TSWWSYY; CDR2 reads QGS. Trimming took 3 bases from V and 3 from J, leaving 14 bases between them. CDR3 length equals 15 residues. Here the CDR3 DNA reads TGTGCTCTTGGGGACCGCTGGGGCGGGGCCGATAAACTCATCTTT. Encoded protein: CALGDRWGGADKLIF.

In regard to this clone: Being one base from a much bigger clone, this may be a read error. Other nucleotide sequences in the sample specify the same CDR3. V gene TRDV2 combines with J gene TRDJ1; 9 bases agree with TRDD3. CDR3 size: 19 residues. The germline gives CDR1 GEAIGNYY, CDR2 EKD. The CDR3 is CACDPGAPRYWGNTDKLIF. Written as DNA, the CDR3 is TGCGCCTGTGACCCCGGGGCCCCTCGTTACTGGGGGAACACCGATAAACTCATCTTT.